This TCR beta chain was sequenced for a study of radiotherapy plus CTLA-4 blockade in lung cancer. Study overall: Objective responses were recorded in about 18% of patients, with disease control recorded in less than 40%. General observations from the study: Subsequent to radiotherapy plus ipilimumab, tumor-derived TCR clones underwent expansion in blood. Early blood T cell clone dynamics reportedly forecast response best, with interferon-beta.

Data came from immunoSEQ multiplex PCR; TCRdb stores just in-frame clones and leaves some out. The sample lists fewer than 95,000 clones, approximately 83% seen once, with over 0.75% in the top ten. This clone was seen only a few times. Its matching antigen is unknown. CDR1 LNHDA and CDR2 SQIVND come from the germline V gene (reference sequence). Unmatched junction bases numbered 5, after V lost 4 bases and J lost 0 bases. The CDR3 sequence is 16 residues long. Chemo-refractory metastatic non-small-cell lung cancer patients underwent focal radiation alongside CTLA-4 blockade with ipilimumab. The V and J genes are TRBV19 and TRBJ2-7, with TRBD2 matching 11 bases. The sequence derives from a human donor with non-small cell lung cancer who had stable disease on radiotherapy plus ipilimumab. The source was peripheral blood, collected from a patient treated with radiotherapy plus ipilimumab. CDR3 sequence reads: CASSTRLAGSSYEQYF. CDR3 DNA: TGTGCCAGTAGTACCAGACTAGCGGGAAGCTCCTACGAGCAGTACTTC. Together with reference TRBV19 and TRBJ2-7, the CDR3 gives the full variable domain: DGGITQSPKYLFRKEGQNVTLSCEQNLNHDAMYWYRQDPGQGLRLIYYSQIVNDFQKGDIAEGYSVSREKKESFPLTVTSAQKNPTAFYLCASSTRLAGSSYEQYFGPGTRLTVT.